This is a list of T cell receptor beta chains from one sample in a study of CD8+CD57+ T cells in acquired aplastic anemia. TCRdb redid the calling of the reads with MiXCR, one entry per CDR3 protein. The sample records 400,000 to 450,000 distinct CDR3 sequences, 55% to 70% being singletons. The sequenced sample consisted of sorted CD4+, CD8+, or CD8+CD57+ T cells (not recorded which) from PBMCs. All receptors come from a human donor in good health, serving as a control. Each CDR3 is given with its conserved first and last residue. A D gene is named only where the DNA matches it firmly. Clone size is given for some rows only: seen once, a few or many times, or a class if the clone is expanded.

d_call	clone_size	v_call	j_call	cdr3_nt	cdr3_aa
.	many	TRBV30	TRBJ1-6	TGTGCCTGGAGCAGTCCCGGGACACTAAGTGACTCACCCCTCCACTTT	CAWSSPGTLSDSPLHF
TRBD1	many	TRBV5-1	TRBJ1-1	TGCGCCAGCAGCGCAAAATTCGGGACAGGGGGTTTAACTTTCTTT	CASSAKFGTGGLTFF
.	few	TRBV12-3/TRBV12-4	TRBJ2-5	TGTGCCAGCAGCTGGGGGGGGGCTAGCGAGGAGACCCAGTACTTC	CASSWGGASEETQYF
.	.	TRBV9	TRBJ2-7	TGTGCCAGCAGTTTAGATAGAGGACAAGTCTACGAGCAGTACTTC	CASSLDRGQVYEQYF
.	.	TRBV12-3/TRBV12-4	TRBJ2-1	TGTGCCAGCAGCCGGCAAGGGACTGCCAATGAGCAGTTCTTC	CASSRQGTANEQFF
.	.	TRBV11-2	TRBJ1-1	TGTGCCAGCAGCATAAGAGACTTTACCGCAGCTTTCTTT	CASSIRDFTAAFF
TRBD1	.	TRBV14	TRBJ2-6	TGTGCCAGCTGCGCAGGGACAGGGGCTGGGGCCAACGTCCTGACTTTC	CASCAGTGAGANVLTF
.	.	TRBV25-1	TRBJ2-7	TGTGCCAGCAGAAACCTTGAAGGGGGAGCCTACGAGCAGTACTTC	CASRNLEGGAYEQYF
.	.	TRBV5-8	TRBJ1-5	TGTGCCAGCAGCATCCAAAACAATCAGCCCCAGCATTTT	CASSIQNNQPQHF
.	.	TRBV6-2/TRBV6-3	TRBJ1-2	TGTGCCAGCAGGCCGGGACTGAAATCTGAAGGCTACACCTTC	CASRPGLKSEGYTF
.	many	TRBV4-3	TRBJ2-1	TGCGCCAGCAGCCAAGACCCCCAATCAGGGTCCTACAATGAGCAGTTCTTC	CASSQDPQSGSYNEQFF
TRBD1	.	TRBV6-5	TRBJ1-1	TGTGCCAGCAAAAGACAGGGGATGGGGGACACTGAAGCTTTCTTT	CASKRQGMGDTEAFF
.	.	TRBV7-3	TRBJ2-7	TGTGCCAGTAGTGTAACAACGGGGGCTCTAGACGACTACGAGCAGTACTTC	CASSVTTGALDDYEQYF
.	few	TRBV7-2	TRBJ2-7	TGTGCCAGCAGCTTAGCGGCAGGGTGGTACGAGCAGTACTTC	CASSLAAGWYEQYF